These 21 T cell receptor beta chains were all obtained from the same sample, sequenced in a study of persistence of HIV-infected CD4 T cells. Stimulation used around 10 ug/mL lysate from CMV-infected fibroblasts. CD4+ T cells upregulating both CD40 ligand and CD69 were sorted as responding cells. Their antigens are not known. This was the immunoSEQ version 4 assay in survey mode. Produced via immunoSEQ multiplex PCR; TCRdb's table is partial and in-frame only. Altogether about 15,000 clones are present, approximately 75% being singletons, with the ten largest covering 17%. The sample consisted of CD4+ T cells sorted from PBMCs after approximately 19-hour stimulation, taken from a patient who received antiretroviral therapy. The source of these receptors is an adult man with HIV who was CMV-seropositive.

This chain connects TRBV4-2 to TRBJ1-1; D perhaps matches TRBD1 (5 bases). Per the germline V gene, CDR1 is LGHNA and CDR2 is YNFKEQ. This CDR3 is 13 amino acids long. Deletions cut 4 bases from V and 2 bases from J, with 8 bases between. CDR3 sequence: CASSRTGNTEAFF. CDR3 bases: TGTGCCAGCAGCCGCACAGGAAACACTGAAGCTTTCTTT.

The gene calls are TRBV5-4 and TRBJ2-3, with D perhaps TRBD1 or TRBD2 (6 bases each). Trimming took 0 bases from V and 3 from J, leaving 8 bases between them. The CDR3 spans 14 residues. Germline CDR1 is SGHNT and CDR2 is YYREEE (reference sequence). CDR3 nucleotide sequence: TGTGCCAGCAGCTTGGCGGGGGCTACAGATACGCAGTATTTT. Translation gives CASSLAGATDTQYF.

This clone qualifies as medium-sized. Other DNA sequences in the same sample also yield this CDR3. The chain has TRBV7-6 and TRBJ2-7; 7 bases line up with TRBD2. The CDR3 spans 20 residues. The J segment lost 4 bases and the V segment lost 5 bases, leaving 26 bases of the junction unmatched. Germline CDR1 is SGHVS and CDR2 is FNYEAQ. Written as DNA, the CDR3 is TGTGCCAGCAGCGCCCTTTGGTGCGGGGGTCCTGTTTCGGGGGTTTACGAGCAGTACTTC. As protein: CASSALWCGGPVSGVYEQYF. The full variable domain, in which reference TRBV7-6 and TRBJ2-7 provide the parts outside the CDR3, is GAGVSQSPRYKVTKRGQDVALRCDPISGHVSLYWYRQALGQGPEFLTYFNYEAQQDKSGLPNDRFSAERPEGSISTLTIQRTEQRDSAMYRCASSALWCGGPVSGVYEQYFGPGTRLTVT.

CDR3 in amino acids: CASSWTGPVYEQYF. Written as DNA, the CDR3 is TGTGCCAGCAGTTGGACAGGGCCCGTTTACGAGCAGTACTTC. The rearrangement joins TRBV2 to TRBJ2-7, with 8 nucleotides matching TRBD1. The CDR3 contains 14 residues. The germline CDR1 and CDR2 sequences are SNHLY and FYNNEI. The V and J ends lost 5 bases and 4 bases, in that order; junction bases with no gene match: 7.

This rearrangement joins TRBV3-1 (or the pseudogene TRBV3-2) to TRBJ1-5; D call uncertain. This CDR3 is 13 amino acids long. Germline CDR1 reads LGHDT; CDR2 reads YNNKEL (reference sequence). The V end lost 2 bases, the J end lost 4 bases, and 6 bases lay between the germline ends. CDR3 protein: CASSQRQNQPQHF. The CDR3 region has the DNA TGTGCCAGCAGCCAACGTCAGAATCAGCCCCAGCATTTT.

This clone showed up just once. V and J are TRBV5-1 and TRBJ2-6; D remains unclear. Trimming took off 1 base at V and 3 bases at J, with 8 bases between the two ends. The CDR3 totals 15 residues. The germline gives CDR1 SGHRS, CDR2 YFSETQ. The CDR3 here is CASSLTSSGANVLTF. In DNA, the CDR3 is TGCGCCAGCAGCTTGACCAGCAGTGGGGCCAACGTCCTGACTTTC.

The genes are TRBV5-5 and TRBJ1-2; D gene uncertain. CDR3 length equals 13 residues. From germline, CDR1 is SGHKS and CDR2 YYEKEE (reference sequence). CDR3 sequence: CATSQAGPYGYTF. CDR3 coding DNA: TGTGCAACCAGCCAGGCTGGCCCCTATGGCTACACCTTC.

The gene calls are TRBV3-1 (or the pseudogene TRBV3-2) and TRBJ2-4; 7 bases are a match to TRBD1. Germline CDR1 LGHDT, CDR2 YNNKEL (reference sequence). The CDR3 contains 14 residues. The V segment lost 4 bases and the J segment 2 bases; nucleotides outside the gene matches: 2. Written as DNA, the CDR3 is TGTGCCAGCAGCCGGGGACAGACCAAAAACATTCAGTACTTC. This sequence encodes CASSRGQTKNIQYF.

J is TRBJ2-7 and V is TRBV3-1 (or the pseudogene TRBV3-2); 13 bases line up with TRBD2. V dropped 3 bases and J dropped 5; count of bases not matched to a gene: 13. The CDR3 covers 18 residues. Germline V lookup: CDR1 LGHDT, CDR2 YNNKEL (reference sequence). The DNA of the CDR3 is TGTGCCAGCAGCCACGATGAAGGACTAGCGGGGGTCAGCGACGAGCAGTACTTC. Its translation: CASSHDEGLAGVSDEQYF.

In this sample, this clone turned up a few times. DNA for the CDR3: TGCGCCAGCAGCGCGGACAGGGGTGAAAAACTGTTTTTT. Translated: CASSADRGEKLFF. V gene TRBV5-1 combines with J gene TRBJ1-4; 9 bases line up with TRBD1. The germline gives CDR1 SGHRS, CDR2 YFSETQ. The CDR3 has 13 amino acids. V was clipped by 4 bases and J by 7 bases; unmatched bases: 2.

The rearrangement joins TRBV5-1 to TRBJ1-1; no firm D call. Germline loops: CDR1 SGHRS, CDR2 YFSETQ. V was pared by 4 bases and J by 3 bases, with 13 bases between. The CDR3 sequence is 14 residues long. CDR3 nucleotides: TGCGCCAGCAGCCCCTTTCAGGAGGACACTGAAGCTTTCTTT. Translating it yields CASSPFQEDTEAFF.

V is TRBV19 and J is TRBJ2-3; no definite D call. Trimming cost V 3 bases and J 0 bases, with 7 bases left between them. There are 14 residues in the CDR3. Germline V CDR1 and CDR2: LNHDA, SQIVND (reference sequence). In nucleotides, the CDR3 is TGTGCCAGTAGTATCTGGGGTAGCACAGATACGCAGTATTTT. It encodes CASSIWGSTDTQYF.

The chain's CDR3 is CASSSWGSSGTGRSGYTF. The CDR3 DNA reads TGTGCCAGCAGCTCTTGGGGGTCTTCCGGGACAGGGCGCTCTGGCTACACCTTC. This chain links TRBV7-9 with TRBJ1-2; 9 positions match TRBD1. V lost 4 bases, J lost 7 bases, and 19 bases stayed unmatched. Germline CDR1 reads SEHNR; CDR2 reads FQNEAQ (reference sequence). This CDR3 is built from 18 residues. Full variable domain (remainder filled in from reference TRBV7-9 and TRBJ1-2): DTGVSQNPRHKITKRGQNVTFRCDPISEHNRLYWYRQTLGQGPEFLTYFQNEAQLEKSRLLSDRFSAERPKGSFSTLEIQRTEQGDSAMYLCASSSWGSSGTGRSGYTFGSGTRLTVV.

V is TRBV6-5 and J is TRBJ2-7, with 7 bases that match TRBD1. The V gene end was trimmed by 4 bases and the J gene end by 4 bases; junction bases not matched to a gene: 7. This CDR3 has 14 residues. In germline, CDR1 is MNHEY, CDR2 SVGAGI. CDR3 loop: CASSWSAGGYEQYF. Written as DNA, the CDR3 is TGTGCCAGCAGTTGGTCGGCAGGGGGATACGAGCAGTACTTC.

This clone has only a few counts. This same CDR3 is encoded by further DNA sequences in the sample. This chain connects TRBV29-1 to TRBJ2-3; D possibly corresponds to TRBD2 (6 bases). Trimming stripped 4 bases from V and 5 bases from J, with 10 bases between. Per the germline V gene, CDR1 is SQVTM and CDR2 is ANQGSEA. The CDR3 totals 12 residues. CDR3 DNA sequence: TGCAGCGTTGGGCAGGGAGGAGATACGCAGTATTTT. Translating it yields CSVGQGGDTQYF.

The chain recombines TRBV5-1 with TRBJ2-1, with D possibly being TRBD1 (5 bases). V was clipped by 0 bases and J by 4 bases, with 5 bases between them. The CDR3 is 13 amino acids. CDR1 and CDR2 from the germline V gene are SGHRS and YFSETQ. The CDR3 DNA sequence: TGCGCCAGCAGCTTGGGACAGTACAATGAGCAGTTCTTC. Translation gives CASSLGQYNEQFF. Variable domain in full (rest from reference TRBV5-1 and TRBJ2-1): KAGVTQTPRYLIKTRGQQVTLSCSPISGHRSVSWYQQTPGQGLQFLFEYFSETQRNKGNFPGRFSGRQFSNSRSEMNVSTLELGDSALYLCASSLGQYNEQFFGPGTRLTVL.

This chain joins TRBV7-2 and TRBJ2-3, with TRBD2 matching 12 bases. After removal of 2 bases from V and 0 bases from J, the junction contained 6 bases not matched to a gene. The CDR3 has 18 amino acids. Germline CDR1 reads SGHTA; CDR2 reads FQGNSA. The CDR3 DNA follows: TGTGCCAGCAGCTTAAGAGGGCTAGCGGGGGGGAGCACAGATACGCAGTATTTT. As protein: CASSLRGLAGGSTDTQYF.

The V and J genes are TRBV6-1 and TRBJ1-3; no reliable D call. CDR1 and CDR2 from the germline V gene are MNHNS and SASEGT. This CDR3 has 15 residues. Trimming cost V 3 bases and J 0 bases, with 9 bases left between them. In DNA form, the CDR3 reads TGTGCCAGCAGTGATCAATTCGGCTCTGGAAACACCATATATTTT. It yields the protein CASSDQFGSGNTIYF.

The chain links TRBV5-4 to TRBJ2-3; D perhaps matches TRBD2 (6 bases). The germline V gene encodes CDR1 SGHNT and CDR2 YYREEE (reference sequence). The CDR3 extends over 16 amino acids. V dropped 4 bases and J dropped 3 bases, with 18 bases sitting between them. CDR3 region: CASSRGTAQGTDTQYF. The CDR3 nucleotides read TGTGCCAGCAGCCGCGGGACCGCCCAGGGAACAGATACGCAGTATTTT.

The V call is TRBV3-1 (or the pseudogene TRBV3-2), the J call TRBJ1-6, with D possibly TRBD1 on 6 matching bases. Germline V gene data show CDR1 as LGHDT and CDR2 as YNNKEL (reference sequence). Trimming shortened V by 5 bases and J by 4 bases, and 12 bases separated the two germline ends. The CDR3 has 15 amino acids. CDR3 nucleotides: TGTGCCAGCAGCGTCGGGGGCCCGTATAATTCACCCCTCCACTTT. It specifies CASSVGGPYNSPLHF.

The chain has TRBV10-3 and TRBJ2-1; TRBD2 matches 7 bases. The CDR3 has 16 residues. J gave up 5 bases and V 0 bases, and 7 bases lay outside the gene matches. Germline values: CDR1 ENHRY, CDR2 SYGVKD. The CDR3 sequence is CAISESRGVGNNEQFF. The CDR3 DNA reads as TGTGCCATCAGTGAGTCACGGGGGGTCGGTAACAATGAGCAGTTCTTC.